Shown below are 9 T cell receptor beta chains from a single sample sequenced in a study of tumor-infiltrating lymphocytes in localized non-small cell lung cancer. Libraries were prepared by immunoSEQ multiplex PCR; TCRdb keeps only in-frame clonotypes and omits some of them. The data hold 20,000 or so clones, with 73% observed a single time. Sequenced input: lung tumor tissue. Source of these receptors: a human donor with non-small cell lung cancer.

By proportion, this clone is medium-sized. The chain employs TRBV5-4 and TRBJ2-7, with TRBD1 as a possible D gene (6 bases). The V gene's germline CDR1 is SGHNT and CDR2 YYREEE (reference sequence). V was shortened by 3 bases and J by 5 bases, with 15 bases between the two germline ends. The CDR3 is 14 residues long. CDR3 DNA sequence: TGTGCCAGCAGCTCGAACAGGGTCGCGAACGAGCAGTACTTC. Translated: CASSSNRVANEQYF.

This chain connects TRBV14 to TRBJ2-1, with D unclear. Per the germline V gene, CDR1 is SGHDN and CDR2 is FVKESK. V lost 4 bases and J 2 bases, leaving 12 bases between the germline ends. The CDR3 contains 15 residues. CDR3: CASSPWGRTYNEQFF. CDR3 coding DNA: TGTGCCAGCAGCCCCTGGGGAAGAACCTACAATGAGCAGTTCTTC.

This clone was counted a few times. The chain combines TRBV11-2 with TRBJ1-3; no firm D call. The CDR3 sequence is 13 residues long. V was clipped by 1 base and J by 9 bases, with 10 bases between them. Germline loops: CDR1 SGHAT, CDR2 FQNNGV. CDR3 protein: CASSLGGPVTIYF. CDR3 nucleotide sequence: TGTGCCAGCAGCTTAGGCGGGCCGGTCACCATATATTTT.

This clone occurred a few times. The chain employs TRBV7-9 and TRBJ2-5, with D uncertain. The CDR3 is 17 amino acids. Trimming removed 0 bases from V and 2 bases from J, with 16 bases in between. Germline V gene sequence: CDR1 SEHNR, CDR2 FQNEAQ (reference sequence). The CDR3 is CASSLAVSAIAQETQYF. The CDR3 DNA reads as TGTGCCAGCAGCTTAGCGGTTTCAGCCATCGCTCAAGAGACCCAGTACTTC. The full variable domain, in which reference TRBV7-9 and TRBJ2-5 provide the parts outside the CDR3, is DTGVSQNPRHKITKRGQNVTFRCDPISEHNRLYWYRQTLGQGPEFLTYFQNEAQLEKSRLLSDRFSAERPKGSFSTLEIQRTEQGDSAMYLCASSLAVSAIAQETQYFGPGTRLLVL.

The chain carries TRBV15 and TRBJ1-4; D gene ambiguous. CDR3 length: 15 residues. V was cut by 5 bases and J by 3 bases, with 13 bases left in between. Germline-derived CDR1 and CDR2 are LNHNV and YYDKDF (reference sequence). CDR3 sequence reads: CATSHPGRPNEKLFF. CDR3 sequence (DNA): TGTGCCACCAGCCACCCGGGGAGGCCTAATGAAAAACTGTTTTTT.

The J gene is TRBJ2-2, the V gene TRBV18; TRBD2 might be the D (6 bases). Germline-derived CDR1 and CDR2 are KGHSH and LQKENI. This CDR3 has 14 residues. The germline V and J ends were trimmed by 6 bases and 3 bases, with 11 bases remaining between them. The CDR3 DNA follows: TGTGCCAGCTCCTTCCAGCGGGACACCGGGGAGCTGTTTTTT. Translated, it gives CASSFQRDTGELFF.

The chain links TRBV6-4 to TRBJ1-1, with D hard to call. The length of the CDR3 is 11 residues. V lost 4 bases and J lost 5, with 5 bases in between. Germline CDR1 and CDR2: MRHNA and SNTAGT. The CDR3 sequence: CASSGGTEAFF. The CDR3 DNA reads TGTGCCAGCAGTGGGGGAACTGAAGCTTTCTTT.

The V gene is TRBV6-5, the J gene TRBJ1-1; D remains unclear. V was pared by 1 base and J by 3 bases, with 12 bases between. This CDR3 spans 15 amino acids. The germline V gene has CDR1 MNHEY and CDR2 SVGAGI. The CDR3 region has the DNA TGTGCCAGCAGTTACTTGAGGGCCTGGGACACTGAAGCTTTCTTT. The encoded protein is CASSYLRAWDTEAFF.

The chain employs TRBV5-6 and TRBJ1-1; no firm D call. Trimming shortened V by 4 bases and J by 1 base, and 14 bases separated the two germline ends. The CDR3 spans 15 residues. Germline CDR1 is SGHDT and CDR2 is YYEEEE. The CDR3 reads CASSLPGPRNTEAFF. The CDR3 DNA sequence: TGTGCCAGCAGCCTTCCGGGTCCCCGGAACACTGAAGCTTTCTTT.